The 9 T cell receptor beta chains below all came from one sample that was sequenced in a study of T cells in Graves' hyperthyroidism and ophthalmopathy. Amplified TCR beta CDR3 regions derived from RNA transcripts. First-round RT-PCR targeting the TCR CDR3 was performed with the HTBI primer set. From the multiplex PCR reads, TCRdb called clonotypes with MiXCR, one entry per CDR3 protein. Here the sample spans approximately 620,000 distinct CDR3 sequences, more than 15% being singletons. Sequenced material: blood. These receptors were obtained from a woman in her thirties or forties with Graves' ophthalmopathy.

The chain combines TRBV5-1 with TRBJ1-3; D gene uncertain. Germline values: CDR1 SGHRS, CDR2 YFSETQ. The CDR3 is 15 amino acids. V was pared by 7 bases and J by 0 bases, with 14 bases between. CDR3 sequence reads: CASRREGSSGNTIYF. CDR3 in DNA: TGCGCCAGCCGGAGAGAAGGGAGCTCTGGAAACACCATATATTTT.

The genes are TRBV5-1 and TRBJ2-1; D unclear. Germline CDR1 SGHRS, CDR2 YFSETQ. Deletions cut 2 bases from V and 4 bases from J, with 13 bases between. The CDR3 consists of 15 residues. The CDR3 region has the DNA TGCGCCAGCAGCTTAAGTGGGCTGATGTACAATGAGCAGTTCTTC. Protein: CASSLSGLMYNEQFF.

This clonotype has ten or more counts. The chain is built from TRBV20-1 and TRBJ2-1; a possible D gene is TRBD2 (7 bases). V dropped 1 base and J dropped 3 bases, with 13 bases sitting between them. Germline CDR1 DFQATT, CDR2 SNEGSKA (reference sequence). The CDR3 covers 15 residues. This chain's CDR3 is CSARVSGGYYNEQFF. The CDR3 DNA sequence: TGCAGTGCTAGAGTATCGGGGGGCTACTACAATGAGCAGTTCTTC.

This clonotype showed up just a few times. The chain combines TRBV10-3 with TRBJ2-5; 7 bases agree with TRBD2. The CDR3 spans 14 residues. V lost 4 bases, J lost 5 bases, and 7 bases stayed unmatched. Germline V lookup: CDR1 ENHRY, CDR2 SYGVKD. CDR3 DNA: TGTGCCATCAGTGCTAGCGGAATAGATGAGACCCAGTACTTC. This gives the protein CAISASGIDETQYF.

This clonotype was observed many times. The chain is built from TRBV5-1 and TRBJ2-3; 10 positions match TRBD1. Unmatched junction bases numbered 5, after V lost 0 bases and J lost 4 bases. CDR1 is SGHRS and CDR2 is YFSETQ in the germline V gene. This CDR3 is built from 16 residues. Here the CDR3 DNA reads TGCGCCAGCAGCTTGGTCGGGACAGGGGTTGCAGATACGCAGTATTTT. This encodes CASSLVGTGVADTQYF. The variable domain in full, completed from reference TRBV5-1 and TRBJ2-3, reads KAGVTQTPRYLIKTRGQQVTLSCSPISGHRSVSWYQQTPGQGLQFLFEYFSETQRNKGNFPGRFSGRQFSNSRSEMNVSTLELGDSALYLCASSLVGTGVADTQYFGPGTRLTVL.

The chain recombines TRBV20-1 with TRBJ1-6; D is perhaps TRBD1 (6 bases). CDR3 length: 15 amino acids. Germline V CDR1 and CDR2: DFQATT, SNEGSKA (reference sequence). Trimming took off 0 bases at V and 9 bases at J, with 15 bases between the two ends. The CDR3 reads CSARELTGSLSPLHF. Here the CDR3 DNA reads TGCAGTGCTAGAGAGCTGACAGGTTCCCTTTCACCCCTCCACTTT.

The CDR3 is CASSFQGANEQYF. CDR3 DNA sequence: TGTGCCAGCAGTTTCCAGGGGGCCAACGAGCAGTACTTC. The V gene is TRBV27, the J gene TRBJ2-7; 8 nucleotides line up with TRBD1. The length of the CDR3 is 13 residues. Trimming took 3 bases from V and 5 from J; bases not matched to a gene: 3. Germline lookup yields CDR1 MNHEY and CDR2 SMNVEV (reference sequence).

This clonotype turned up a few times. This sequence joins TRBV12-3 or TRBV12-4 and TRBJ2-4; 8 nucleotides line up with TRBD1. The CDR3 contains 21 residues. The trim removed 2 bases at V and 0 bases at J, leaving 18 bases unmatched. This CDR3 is CASSLRGALLRGPSAKNIQYF. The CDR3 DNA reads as TGTGCCAGCAGTTTAAGGGGAGCGCTTCTCAGGGGGCCGTCAGCCAAAAACATTCAGTACTTC.

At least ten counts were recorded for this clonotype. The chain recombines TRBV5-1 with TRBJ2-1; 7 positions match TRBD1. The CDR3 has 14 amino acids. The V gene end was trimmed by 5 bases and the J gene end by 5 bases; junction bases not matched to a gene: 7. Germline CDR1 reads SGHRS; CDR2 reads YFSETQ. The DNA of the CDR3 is TGCGCCAGCAGTTTCTTAGACAGGGACAATGAGCAGTTCTTC. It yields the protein CASSFLDRDNEQFF.